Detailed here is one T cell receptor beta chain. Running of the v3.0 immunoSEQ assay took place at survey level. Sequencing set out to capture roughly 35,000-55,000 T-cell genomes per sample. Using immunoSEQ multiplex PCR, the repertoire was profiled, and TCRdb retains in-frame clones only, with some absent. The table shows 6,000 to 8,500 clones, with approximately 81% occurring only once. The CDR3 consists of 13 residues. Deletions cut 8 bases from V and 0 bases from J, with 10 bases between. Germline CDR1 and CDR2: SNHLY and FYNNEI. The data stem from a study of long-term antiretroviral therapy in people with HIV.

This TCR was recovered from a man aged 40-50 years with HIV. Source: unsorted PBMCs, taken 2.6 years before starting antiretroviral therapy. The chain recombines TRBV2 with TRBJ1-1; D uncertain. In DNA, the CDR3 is TGTGCCAGCCATACCCAGATGAACACTGAAGCTTTCTTT. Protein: CASHTQMNTEAFF.